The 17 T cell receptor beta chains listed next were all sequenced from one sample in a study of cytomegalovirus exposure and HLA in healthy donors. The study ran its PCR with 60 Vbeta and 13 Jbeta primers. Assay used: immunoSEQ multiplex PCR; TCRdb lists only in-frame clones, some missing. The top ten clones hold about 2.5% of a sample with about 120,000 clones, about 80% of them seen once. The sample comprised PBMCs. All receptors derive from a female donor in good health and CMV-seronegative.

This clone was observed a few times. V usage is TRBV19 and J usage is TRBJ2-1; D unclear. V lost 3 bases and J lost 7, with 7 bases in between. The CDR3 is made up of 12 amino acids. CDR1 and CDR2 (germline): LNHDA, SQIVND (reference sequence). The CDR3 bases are TGTGCCAGTAGTATGCTAGTTAATGAGCAGTTCTTC. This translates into CASSMLVNEQFF.

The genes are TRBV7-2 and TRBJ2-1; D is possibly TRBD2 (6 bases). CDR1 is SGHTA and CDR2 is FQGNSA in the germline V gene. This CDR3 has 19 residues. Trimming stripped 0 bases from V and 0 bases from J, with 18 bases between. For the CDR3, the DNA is TGTGCCAGCAGCTTAGCGCTAAGGCTGGCGGGGAGCTCCTACAATGAGCAGTTCTTC. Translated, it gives CASSLALRLAGSSYNEQFF.

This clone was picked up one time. The CDR3 region has the DNA TGTGCCAGCAGTCCGCATACTAGCGGGGTAACGGACGAGCAGTACTTC. Amino acids: CASSPHTSGVTDEQYF. V is TRBV6-4 and J is TRBJ2-7; the match to TRBD2 covers 10 bases. The ends lost 5 bases at V and 5 bases at J; junction bases unmatched: 12. This CDR3 is 16 amino acids long. The germline V gene has CDR1 MRHNA and CDR2 SNTAGT.

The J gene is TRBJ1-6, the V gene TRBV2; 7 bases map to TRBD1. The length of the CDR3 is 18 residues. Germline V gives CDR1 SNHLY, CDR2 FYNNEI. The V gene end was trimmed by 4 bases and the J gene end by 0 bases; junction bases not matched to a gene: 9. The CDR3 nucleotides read TGTGCCAGCAGTGTTCCCCCAGGGGGGAGCTCCTATAATTCACCCCTCCACTTT. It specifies CASSVPPGGSSYNSPLHF.

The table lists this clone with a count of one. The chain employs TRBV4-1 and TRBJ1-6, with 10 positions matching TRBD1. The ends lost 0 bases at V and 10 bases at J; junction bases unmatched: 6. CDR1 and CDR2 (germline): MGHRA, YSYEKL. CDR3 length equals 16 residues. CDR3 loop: CASSQEPGTGASPLHF. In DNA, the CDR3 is TGCGCCAGCAGCCAAGAACCTGGGACAGGGGCCTCACCCCTCCACTTT.

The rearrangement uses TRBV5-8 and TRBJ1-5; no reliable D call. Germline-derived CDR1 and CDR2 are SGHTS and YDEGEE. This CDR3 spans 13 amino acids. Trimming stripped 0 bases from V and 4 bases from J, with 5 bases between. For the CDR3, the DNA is TGTGCCAGCAGCTTGGGACAAAATCAGCCCCAGCATTTT. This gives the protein CASSLGQNQPQHF.

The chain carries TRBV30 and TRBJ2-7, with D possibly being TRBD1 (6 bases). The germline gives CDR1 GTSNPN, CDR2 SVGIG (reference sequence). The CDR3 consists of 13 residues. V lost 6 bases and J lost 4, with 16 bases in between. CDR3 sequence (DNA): TGTGCCTGCGAATTCAGGGGAAGATACGAGCAGTACTTC. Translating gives CACEFRGRYEQYF.

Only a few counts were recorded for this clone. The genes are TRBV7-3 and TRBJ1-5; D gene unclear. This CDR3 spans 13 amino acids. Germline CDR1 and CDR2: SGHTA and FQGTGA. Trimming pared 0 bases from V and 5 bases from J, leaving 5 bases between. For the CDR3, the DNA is TGTGCCAGCAGCTTAACGGCGGATCAGCCCCAGCATTTT. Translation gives CASSLTADQPQHF.

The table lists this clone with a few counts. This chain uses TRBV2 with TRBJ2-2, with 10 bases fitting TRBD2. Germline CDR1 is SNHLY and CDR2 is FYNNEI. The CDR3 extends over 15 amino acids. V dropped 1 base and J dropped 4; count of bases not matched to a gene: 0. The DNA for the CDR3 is TGTGCCAGCAGTGAAGAGCGGGGGGGCACCGGGGAGCTGTTTTTT. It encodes CASSEERGGTGELFF.

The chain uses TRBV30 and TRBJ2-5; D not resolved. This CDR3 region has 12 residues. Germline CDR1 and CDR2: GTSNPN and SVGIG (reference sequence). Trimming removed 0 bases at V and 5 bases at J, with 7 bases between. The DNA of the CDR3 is TGTGCCTGGAGTGTACTCCGGGAGACCCAGTACTTC. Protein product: CAWSVLRETQYF.

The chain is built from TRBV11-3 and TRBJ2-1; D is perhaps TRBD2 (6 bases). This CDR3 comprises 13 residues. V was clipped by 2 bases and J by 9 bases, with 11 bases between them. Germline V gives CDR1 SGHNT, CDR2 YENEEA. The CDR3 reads CASSLKYGGEQFF. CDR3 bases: TGTGCCAGCAGCTTAAAGTACGGGGGTGAGCAGTTCTTC.

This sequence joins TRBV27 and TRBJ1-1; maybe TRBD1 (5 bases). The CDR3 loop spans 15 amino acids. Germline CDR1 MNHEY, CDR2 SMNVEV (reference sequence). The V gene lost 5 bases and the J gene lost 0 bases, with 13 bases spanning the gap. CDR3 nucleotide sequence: TGTGCCAGCAGTCCCTCGACAGTTATGAACACTGAAGCTTTCTTT. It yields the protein CASSPSTVMNTEAFF.

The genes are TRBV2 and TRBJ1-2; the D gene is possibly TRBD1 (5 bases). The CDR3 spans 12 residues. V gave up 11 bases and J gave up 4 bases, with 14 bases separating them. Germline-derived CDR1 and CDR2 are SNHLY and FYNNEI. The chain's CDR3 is CASIVQGYGYTF. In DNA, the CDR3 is TGTGCCTCGATCGTGCAGGGCTATGGCTACACCTTC.

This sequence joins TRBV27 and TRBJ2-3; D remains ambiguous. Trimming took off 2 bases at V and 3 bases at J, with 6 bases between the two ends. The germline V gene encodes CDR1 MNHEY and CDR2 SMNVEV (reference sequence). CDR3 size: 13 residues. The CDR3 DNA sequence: TGTGCCAGCAGTTTAAGACTGACAGATACGCAGTATTTT. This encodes CASSLRLTDTQYF.

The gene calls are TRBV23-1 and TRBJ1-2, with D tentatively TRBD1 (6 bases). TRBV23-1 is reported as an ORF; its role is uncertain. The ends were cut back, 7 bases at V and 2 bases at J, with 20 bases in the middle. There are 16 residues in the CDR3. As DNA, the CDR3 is TGCGCCAGCAAACGTAACCCGGGACATTCCAACTATGGCTACACCTTC. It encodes CASKRNPGHSNYGYTF.

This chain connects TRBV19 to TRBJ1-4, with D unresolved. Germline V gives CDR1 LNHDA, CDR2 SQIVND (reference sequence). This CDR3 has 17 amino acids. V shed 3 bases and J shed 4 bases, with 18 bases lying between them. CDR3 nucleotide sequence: TGTGCCAGTAGTATCCCTGACAAGAACCCCCGTAATGAAAAACTGTTTTTT. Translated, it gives CASSIPDKNPRNEKLFF.

The CDR3 DNA follows: TGTGCCAGCAGCGTAGAGGGGGCTGGTGAAAAACTGTTTTTT. Translated, it gives CASSVEGAGEKLFF. The chain recombines TRBV9 with TRBJ1-4; 7 nucleotides agree with TRBD1. V lost 0 bases, J lost 7 bases, and 3 bases stayed unmatched. CDR1 is SGDLS and CDR2 is YYNGEE in the germline V gene. This CDR3 has 14 residues.